The rows below give T cell receptor beta chains drawn from one sample of a study of T cell repertoires in breast cancer. TCRdb re-called the emulsion pairing reads with MiXCR, one entry per CDR3 protein. The sample carries tens of thousands of distinct CDR3 sequences, roughly 42% recorded once. The sample taken for sequencing was CD8+ T cells. The receptors here all came from a pool of human donors with breast cancer or a healthy control (not recorded which). CDR3s include the opening cysteine and the closing phenylalanine or tryptophan. D genes are given only for firm matches. Some rows mark clone size as missing; the rest say once, few, many or name a class of expanded clone.

d_gene,j_gene,abundance,v_gene,CDR3aa,CDR3nt
NA,TRBJ2-5,NA,TRBV20-1,CSASPVGAPETQYF,TGCAGTGCTAGCCCCGTGGGGGCCCCAGAGACCCAGTACTTC
NA,TRBJ1-1,NA,TRBV27,CASSFRNLNTEAFF,TGTGCCAGCAGTTTTCGTAACCTGAACACTGAAGCTTTCTTT
NA,TRBJ2-2,NA,TRBV9,CASSWTDANTGELFF,TGTGCCAGCAGTTGGACAGACGCGAACACCGGGGAGCTGTTTTTT
NA,TRBJ2-5,NA,TRBV27,CASKRETQYF,TGTGCCAGCAAGAGAGAGACCCAGTACTTC
NA,TRBJ2-1,NA,TRBV12-3/TRBV12-4,CASSPLKYSYNEQFF,TGTGCCAGCAGTCCGCTTAAGTACTCCTACAATGAGCAGTTCTTC
NA,TRBJ1-1,NA,TRBV5-1,CASSSQDMNTEAFF,TGCGCCAGCAGCTCACAGGACATGAACACTGAAGCTTTCTTT
TRBD1,TRBJ2-1,NA,TRBV6-1,CASSGDRDNEQFF,TGTGCCAGCAGCGGGGACAGAGACAATGAGCAGTTCTTC
NA,TRBJ2-3,NA,TRBV6-1,CASRRDDTDTQYF,TGTGCCAGCAGACGGGACGACACAGATACGCAGTATTTT
NA,TRBJ1-1,NA,TRBV19,CASTTSTVLGTEAFF,TGTGCCAGTACCACCTCGACAGTCCTGGGTACTGAAGCTTTCTTT
TRBD2,TRBJ2-3,NA,TRBV7-3,CASSPGLAGVFDTQYF,TGTGCCAGCAGCCCAGGACTAGCGGGAGTTTTCGATACGCAGTATTTT
NA,TRBJ1-3,few,TRBV7-8,CASSTRTETGNTIYF,TGTGCCAGCAGCACCCGCACAGAAACTGGAAACACCATATATTTT
TRBD1,TRBJ2-5,NA,TRBV5-1,CASSLGPGTGRETQYF,TGCGCCAGCAGCTTAGGACCAGGGACAGGGCGGGAGACCCAGTACTTC
TRBD1,TRBJ2-1,few,TRBV20-1,CSATKLNRGLAYNEQFF,TGCAGTGCTACCAAGCTAAACAGGGGGTTAGCGTACAATGAGCAGTTCTTC
NA,TRBJ2-6,NA,TRBV5-4,CASRGTGANVLTF,TGTGCCAGCAGGGGTACTGGGGCCAACGTCCTGACTTTC
NA,TRBJ1-1,NA,TRBV19,CASSTKRGQPMNTEAFF,TGTGCCAGTAGCACCAAGCGGGGGCAGCCTATGAACACTGAAGCTTTCTTT
NA,TRBJ1-2,few,TRBV20-1,CSARALGGGNYGYTF,TGCAGTGCTAGAGCCCTCGGAGGAGGGAACTATGGCTACACCTTC
TRBD2,TRBJ2-4,NA,TRBV20-1,CSARAPLAGTKNIQYF,TGCAGTGCTAGAGCCCCCCTAGCGGGGACCAAAAACATTCAGTACTTC
NA,TRBJ1-2,NA,TRBV20-1,CSALAGAWYGYTF,TGCAGTGCGTTAGCGGGGGCCTGGTATGGCTACACCTTC
NA,TRBJ2-1,NA,TRBV20-1,CSARPENNEQFF,TGCAGTGCTAGACCAGAGAACAATGAGCAGTTCTTC
TRBD1,TRBJ1-2,few,TRBV25-1,CASLAETGGKGYTF,TGTGCCAGCCTGGCCGAGACAGGGGGCAAAGGCTACACCTTC
TRBD2,TRBJ2-5,NA,TRBV5-4,CASSFPGLAGQETQYF,TGTGCCAGCAGCTTTCCCGGACTAGCGGGCCAAGAGACCCAGTACTTC
NA,TRBJ2-7,NA,TRBV28,CASSPFPVGPAYEQYF,TGTGCCAGCAGTCCCTTCCCGGTGGGGCCAGCTTACGAGCAGTACTTC
TRBD2,TRBJ2-1,NA,TRBV10-2,CASSESSGAYNEQFF,TGCGCCAGCAGTGAGTCTAGCGGGGCCTACAATGAGCAGTTCTTC
TRBD1,TRBJ1-6,NA,TRBV2,CARGRGQGTYNSPLHF,TGTGCCAGGGGCCGAGGACAGGGAACTTATAATTCACCCCTCCACTTT
NA,TRBJ2-1,once,TRBV4-1,CASSQRGGGPDNEQFF,TGCGCCAGCAGCCAAAGGGGGGGGGGCCCGGACAATGAGCAGTTCTTC
TRBD1,TRBJ2-1,many,TRBV11-1,CASEDQGARYNEQFF,TGTGCCAGCGAAGACCAGGGGGCACGTTACAATGAGCAGTTCTTC
NA,TRBJ2-1,once,TRBV5-1,CASSLQESHEQFF,TGCGCCAGCAGCTTGCAAGAGAGCCATGAGCAGTTCTTC
NA,TRBJ2-1,NA,TRBV6-2/TRBV6-3,CASILVVDGIRGEQFF,TGTGCCAGCATCCTGGTCGTGGACGGGATACGAGGGGAGCAGTTCTTC
TRBD2,TRBJ2-7,few,TRBV20-1,CSAKWALAGGEQYF,TGCAGTGCTAAGTGGGCACTAGCGGGAGGCGAGCAGTACTTC
TRBD1,TRBJ2-2,NA,TRBV7-9,CASSLGTGRNTGELFF,TGTGCCAGCAGCTTAGGGACAGGGAGGAACACCGGGGAGCTGTTTTTT
NA,TRBJ2-3,few,TRBV4-2,CASSRESTDTQYF,TGTGCCAGCAGCCGCGAGAGCACAGATACGCAGTATTTT
TRBD2,TRBJ2-1,once,TRBV27,CAGSPLSGRGNNEQFF,TGTGCCGGCAGTCCCCTGAGCGGGAGGGGGAACAATGAGCAGTTCTTC
NA,TRBJ1-2,few,TRBV3-1,CASSQDRGQGYGYTF,TGTGCCAGCAGCCAAGATCGGGGGCAGGGCTATGGCTACACCTTC
TRBD1,TRBJ2-3,NA,TRBV20-1,CSATRTGGADTQYF,TGCAGTGCTACCCGGACAGGGGGCGCAGATACGCAGTATTTT
NA,TRBJ2-3,few,TRBV7-3,CASSLTGAEDTQYF,TGTGCCAGCAGCTTAACAGGGGCCGAAGATACGCAGTATTTT
TRBD2,TRBJ2-1,NA,TRBV3-1,CASSSRTSGYGYEQFF,TGTGCCAGCAGCAGCCGGACTAGCGGGTACGGTTATGAGCAGTTCTTC